These 25 T cell receptor beta chains were all obtained from the same sample, sequenced in a study of graft-versus-host responses after intestinal transplantation. Their specific antigens are unknown. Assay used: immunoSEQ multiplex PCR; TCRdb lists only in-frame clones, some missing. The sample includes some 48,000 clones, around 85% seen only once; the top ten take over 0.4%. The specimen comprised unstimulated CD4+ T cells sorted from spleen or lymph node cells, sampled before transplant. The source is a human donor who was the organ donor for an intestinal transplant.

The CDR3 region is CSAHYINIQYF. The CDR3 DNA reads as TGCAGTGCTCACTATATTAACATTCAGTACTTC. The chain uses TRBV20-1 and TRBJ2-4, with D uncertain. V lost 5 bases and J lost 7, with 9 bases in between. CDR1 is DFQATT and CDR2 is SNEGSKA in the germline V gene (reference sequence). The CDR3 consists of 11 residues.

This rearrangement joins TRBV29-1 to TRBJ2-6, with TRBD1 matching over 10 bases. V dropped 4 bases and J dropped 1; count of bases not matched to a gene: 7. Germline V CDR1 and CDR2: SQVTM, ANQGSEA. There are 17 residues in the CDR3. The CDR3 DNA is TGCAGCGTTGCCGAGACAGGGGGCCGTTCTGGGGCCAACGTCCTGACTTTC. Translation: CSVAETGGRSGANVLTF.

CDR3 in DNA: TGTGCCACCAGCAAGGACAGGATCCAAGAGACCCAGTACTTC. This gives the protein CATSKDRIQETQYF. The V and J genes are TRBV15 and TRBJ2-5, with 7 nucleotides matching TRBD1. This CDR3 has 14 amino acids. The V gene's germline CDR1 is LNHNV and CDR2 YYDKDF (reference sequence). The V and J ends lost 4 bases and 1 base, in that order; junction bases with no gene match: 3.

This chain links TRBV2 with TRBJ1-3; 9 bases align to TRBD1. Germline assignment: CDR1 SNHLY and CDR2 FYNNEI. V lost 9 bases and J lost 4; bases outside the gene matches: 4. The CDR3 runs 13 residues. For the CDR3, the DNA is TGTGCCAGTGGGACAGGGAGGGGAAACACCATATATTTT. Its translation is CASGTGRGNTIYF.

The rearrangement links TRBV7-2 to TRBJ2-2; 10 nucleotides agree with TRBD2. J gave up 8 bases and V 5 bases, and 8 bases lay outside the gene matches. The V gene's germline CDR1 is SGHTA and CDR2 FQGNSA. This CDR3 spans 15 amino acids. CDR3 in amino acids: CASSTPSGGMGELFF. CDR3 coding DNA: TGTGCCAGCAGCACGCCTAGCGGGGGAATGGGGGAGCTGTTTTTT.

This clone was detected only once. The chain is built from TRBV2 and TRBJ2-1, with TRBD2 matching 11 bases. The V and J ends lost 9 bases and 4 bases, in that order; junction bases with no gene match: 5. This CDR3 has 14 amino acids. Germline V gene data show CDR1 as SNHLY and CDR2 as FYNNEI. In DNA form, the CDR3 reads TGTGCCAGTTCTCTAGCGGGGGGATACAATGAGCAGTTCTTC. Translating it yields CASSLAGGYNEQFF.

The chain joins TRBV7-9 to TRBJ1-4; 8 bases fit TRBD1. Germline V gene lookup returns CDR1 SEHNR and CDR2 FQNEAQ (reference sequence). This CDR3 spans 14 amino acids. V lost 1 base, J lost 5 bases, and 0 bases stayed unmatched. This chain's CDR3 is CASSLDRGNEKLFF. The CDR3 DNA reads as TGTGCCAGCAGCTTAGACAGGGGGAATGAAAAACTGTTTTTT.

CDR3 nucleotide sequence: TGTGCCAGCAGCGTAGATCTCCAGGAAGGCTACACCTTC. Translated, it gives CASSVDLQEGYTF. V gene TRBV9 combines with J gene TRBJ1-2; D unresolved. The germline V gene encodes CDR1 SGDLS and CDR2 YYNGEE. The V end lost 0 bases, the J end lost 8 bases, and 11 bases lay between the germline ends. This CDR3 has 13 amino acids. Looking up the rest from reference TRBV9 and TRBJ1-2 gives the full variable domain: DSGVTQTPKHLITATGQRVTLRCSPRSGDLSVYWYQQSLDQGLQFLIQYYNGEERAKGNILERFSAQQFPDLHSELNLSSLELGDSALYFCASSVDLQEGYTFGSGTRLTVV.

The V call is TRBV7-7, the J call TRBJ2-5; 12 nucleotides match TRBD2. The trim removed 5 bases at V and 4 bases at J, leaving 17 bases unmatched. The CDR3 has 19 residues. In germline, CDR1 is SSHAT, CDR2 FNYEAQ (reference sequence). CDR3 nucleotides: TGTGCCAGCAGCCCAGCCCCCTTGGGACTAGCGGGCCGGGGAGAGACCCAGTACTTC. Protein: CASSPAPLGLAGRGETQYF.

This sequence joins TRBV10-1 and TRBJ2-1; TRBD2 is a possible D gene (5 bases). CDR1 is WNHNN and CDR2 is SYGVQD in the germline V gene (reference sequence). The CDR3 extends over 13 amino acids. Trimming took off 0 bases at V and 13 bases at J, with 13 bases between the two ends. CDR3 sequence (DNA): TGCGCCAGCAGTGAGTCAGGTCTAGCCCTACAGTTCTTC. Protein: CASSESGLALQFF.

This sequence joins TRBV5-1 and TRBJ1-4, with D possibly matching TRBD1 (6 bases). Germline V lookup: CDR1 SGHRS, CDR2 YFSETQ. The ends were cut back, 1 base at V and 7 bases at J, with 14 bases in the middle. This CDR3 has 15 residues. The chain's CDR3 is CASSLYGGASEKLFF. DNA for the CDR3: TGCGCCAGCAGCTTGTATGGGGGGGCGAGTGAAAAACTGTTTTTT.

The V and J genes are TRBV19 and TRBJ1-2, with a possible D match to TRBD1 (5 bases). CDR3 size: 13 residues. The V and J ends lost 5 bases and 5 bases respectively, with 12 bases between them. The germline V gene has CDR1 LNHDA and CDR2 SQIVND (reference sequence). This CDR3 reads CASSRTGLYGYTF. The CDR3 region has the DNA TGTGCCAGTAGTCGAACAGGCCTTTATGGCTACACCTTC.

The CDR3 DNA follows: TGTGCCAGCAGCTTTCGACTAGCGGGAGCTCAAGAGACCCAGTACTTC. Protein product: CASSFRLAGAQETQYF. The chain recombines TRBV13 with TRBJ2-5; 12 positions match TRBD2. The ends lost 3 bases at V and 2 bases at J; junction bases unmatched: 4. This CDR3 region has 16 residues. Germline CDR1 is PRHDT and CDR2 is FYEKMQ (reference sequence).

The chain joins TRBV2 to TRBJ2-1; D call uncertain. The CDR3 is made up of 14 amino acids. Looked up from germline, CDR1 is SNHLY and CDR2 is FYNNEI. The germline V and J ends were trimmed by 2 bases and 3 bases, with 8 bases remaining between them. The CDR3 spells CASSERLVYNEQFF. CDR3 nucleotides: TGTGCCAGCAGTGAACGACTGGTCTACAATGAGCAGTTCTTC.

This clone turned up a few times. The V and J genes are TRBV6-1 and TRBJ1-2; possibly TRBD1 for D (6 bases). CDR1 and CDR2 from the germline V gene are MNHNS and SASEGT. Trimming stripped 2 bases from V and 7 bases from J, with 17 bases between. This CDR3 comprises 15 residues. The CDR3 sequence: CASSEFLTGNIGYTF. For the CDR3, the DNA is TGTGCCAGCAGTGAATTCTTAACAGGGAATATTGGCTACACCTTC.

This clone was seen more than once but under ten times. The chain recombines TRBV4-1 with TRBJ2-7, with D perhaps matching TRBD1 (6 bases). CDR3 length: 14 residues. Per germline, CDR1 MGHRA and CDR2 YSYEKL. Trimming pared 6 bases from V and 2 bases from J, leaving 14 bases between. The CDR3 is CASSRPGVTYEQYF. CDR3 nucleotide sequence: TGCGCCAGCAGTCGTCCAGGGGTCACCTACGAGCAGTACTTC.

This chain links TRBV19 with TRBJ1-1; D perhaps matches TRBD1 (5 bases). This CDR3 region has 16 residues. Germline values: CDR1 LNHDA, CDR2 SQIVND (reference sequence). Deletions cut 6 bases from V and 0 bases from J, with 17 bases between. The chain's CDR3 is CASSLREWGMNTEAFF. Written as DNA, the CDR3 is TGTGCCAGTAGCCTACGGGAGTGGGGGATGAACACTGAAGCTTTCTTT.

V is TRBV5-1 and J is TRBJ2-1; 14 nucleotides match TRBD2. The germline V gene encodes CDR1 SGHRS and CDR2 YFSETQ. J gave up 4 bases and V 4 bases, and 10 bases lay outside the gene matches. The CDR3 contains 18 residues. In nucleotides, the CDR3 is TGCGCCAGCAGCCGCGATGGACTAGCGGGGGGACGATACAATGAGCAGTTCTTC. Translation: CASSRDGLAGGRYNEQFF.

V usage is TRBV18 and J usage is TRBJ2-3, with D perhaps being TRBD1 or TRBD2 (6 bases each). The V end was cut by 3 bases, the J end by 1 base, with 14 bases between. Germline V gives CDR1 KGHSH, CDR2 LQKENI. The CDR3 is made up of 16 amino acids. The CDR3 protein is CASSPRTGAGTDTQYF. The CDR3, as DNA: TGTGCCAGCTCACCCCGAACGGGGGCGGGCACAGATACGCAGTATTTT.

V is TRBV5-1 and J is TRBJ2-3; 8 positions match TRBD1. This CDR3 has 14 amino acids. The V gene end was trimmed by 0 bases and the J gene end by 3 bases; junction bases not matched to a gene: 0. Per the germline V gene, CDR1 is SGHRS and CDR2 is YFSETQ. CDR3 residues: CASSLDRGTDTQYF. The CDR3 DNA sequence: TGCGCCAGCAGCTTGGACAGGGGGACAGATACGCAGTATTTT.

The V gene is TRBV19, the J gene TRBJ2-7; 7 bases are a match to TRBD1. Germline V gene lookup returns CDR1 LNHDA and CDR2 SQIVND (reference sequence). CDR3 size: 14 residues. V was pared by 5 bases and J by 6 bases, with 10 bases of the junction left unmatched. The CDR3 sequence is CASSVGQIRSEQYF. The CDR3, as DNA: TGTGCCAGTAGTGTGGGACAGATAAGGAGCGAGCAGTACTTC.

The chain is built from TRBV29-1 and TRBJ2-2; a weak D match, TRBD2 (5 bases). This CDR3 is 14 amino acids long. The germline V and J ends were trimmed by 4 bases and 4 bases, with 13 bases remaining between them. CDR1 SQVTM and CDR2 ANQGSEA come from the germline V gene. CDR3 region: CSVGRGTLTGELFF. The CDR3 DNA reads TGCAGCGTTGGTCGGGGTACCCTCACCGGGGAGCTGTTTTTT.

The gene calls are TRBV10-3 and TRBJ1-2, with D possibly being TRBD1 (6 bases). Trimming left V 2 bases short and J 4 bases short, with 14 bases between. CDR3 length equals 15 residues. CDR1 and CDR2 (germline): ENHRY, SYGVKD. CDR3 amino acids: CAISELGGSSYGYTF. DNA of the CDR3: TGTGCCATCAGTGAGCTGGGGGGCTCTAGCTATGGCTACACCTTC.

The rearrangement joins TRBV9 to TRBJ2-2; the match to TRBD2 covers 14 bases. There are 16 residues in the CDR3. Germline V gene data show CDR1 as SGDLS and CDR2 as YYNGEE. Trimming cost V 0 bases and J 6 bases; bases outside gene matches: 1. The chain's CDR3 is CASSVGLAGGPGELFF. The CDR3 coding sequence is TGTGCCAGCAGCGTAGGACTAGCGGGAGGGCCCGGGGAGCTGTTTTTT.

The J gene is TRBJ2-7, the V gene TRBV7-6, with 9 bases that match TRBD1. V was clipped by 5 bases and J by 4 bases; unmatched bases: 6. CDR1 SGHVS and CDR2 FNYEAQ come from the germline V gene. The CDR3 is 14 amino acids. The CDR3 protein is CASSQGQGKYEQYF. The CDR3 coding sequence is TGTGCCAGCAGCCAGGGACAGGGAAAATACGAGCAGTACTTC. Full variable domain (missing parts from reference TRBV7-6 and TRBJ2-7): GAGVSQSPRYKVTKRGQDVALRCDPISGHVSLYWYRQALGQGPEFLTYFNYEAQQDKSGLPNDRFSAERPEGSISTLTIQRTEQRDSAMYRCASSQGQGKYEQYFGPGTRLTVT.